What follows is one T cell receptor (beta chain) and its context. Its antigen is still unknown. This sample is drawn from a study of vaccination and CD4 T cells after COVID-19. Regarding the study as a whole: Although the median of SARS-CoV-2-reactive clonotypes rose from roughly 21 to 40, the change was not significant.

The CDR3 is made up of 17 amino acids. Germline CDR1 and CDR2: MNHEY and SVGAGI. The ends were cut back, 0 bases at V and 4 bases at J, with 16 bases in the middle. Treatment defined: roughly ten-day PBMC culture with coronavirus spike peptide pools or control peptides (ViraFEST assay). Each well received fewer than 2.5 million PBMCs, cultured with roughly 9.9 IU/ml IL-2 and approximately 10 ug/ml peptide pools. Once obtained from cultured CD4+ T cells, the DNA was sequenced using the Oncomine TCR Beta short-read assay. Investigators obtained genomic DNA by extraction from cultured CD4+ T cells. TCRdb redid the calling of the PCR reads with MiXCR, one entry per CDR3 protein. The repertoire consists of tens of thousands of distinct CDR3 sequences, with nearly 50% occurring once and the leading ten covering around 5.5%.

The genes are TRBV6-5 and TRBJ2-1; D ambiguous. Sequenced input: CD4+ T cells from blood, cultured in vitro. The receptor was derived from a human donor who had recovered from COVID-19. CDR3 coding DNA: TGTGCCAGCAGTTACTCGAATCCGCGAGGAATATACAATGAGCAGTTCTTC. It translates to CASSYSNPRGIYNEQFF.